Presented here are 30 T cell receptor beta chains from one specimen sequenced in a study of CD8+CD57+ T cells in acquired aplastic anemia. The authors sequenced patients whose flow cytometry had shown CD8+CD57+ cell expansion. The TCR beta profiling, which covered VDJ combination and CDR3 sequence, was carried out using genomic DNA as the template. TCRdb called the reads again in MiXCR, with one record for every CDR3 protein. Of 200,000 to 300,000 distinct CDR3 sequences in the sample, less than 85% were seen once. Sequencing was performed on sorted CD4+, CD8+, or CD8+CD57+ T cells (not recorded which) from PBMCs. The receptors here all came from a human donor with aplastic anemia.

To note about this clonotype: Lacking the conserved final phenylalanine or tryptophan, this CDR3 likely reflects a read error. The DNA is omitted, as the CDR3 cannot be located on it reliably, and the CDR3 follows TCRdb's listing. The rearrangement links TRBV2 to TRBJ2-6; the DNA was not used to check the table's D call, TRBD2. Ends included, the CDR3 has 16 residues. The V gene's germline CDR1 is SNHLY and CDR2 FYNNEI. The chain's CDR3 is CASRLAGSYGANVRTV.

This chain links TRBV9 with TRBJ1-2; 7 bases fit TRBD1. With V trimmed by 0 bases and J by 12 bases, 14 bases remained unmatched. The CDR3 extends over 15 amino acids. Germline CDR1 SGDLS, CDR2 YYNGEE. The CDR3 region is CASSVGGQSADSHTF. The CDR3, as DNA: TGTGCCAGCAGCGTAGGGGGACAGAGCGCAGATAGCCACACCTTC.

This chain uses TRBV7-3 with TRBJ2-7; 10 bases map to TRBD1. Germline-derived CDR1 and CDR2 are SGHTA and FQGTGA. The ends lost 2 bases at V and 7 bases at J; junction bases unmatched: 8. The CDR3 extends over 15 amino acids. The CDR3 region has the DNA TGTGCCAGCAGCTTAGTCGGACAGGGGGGAAATGAGCAGTACTTC. This gives the protein CASSLVGQGGNEQYF.

This rearrangement joins TRBV7-3 to TRBJ1-2, with D unresolved. The CDR3 totals 16 residues. Trimming pared 7 bases from V and 8 bases from J, leaving 26 bases between. CDR1 and CDR2 (germline): SGHTA, FQGTGA. The CDR3 sequence is CASTREANAVEHGYTF. In nucleotides, the CDR3 is TGTGCCAGCACAAGAGAGGCCAACGCCGTTGAACACGGCTACACCTTC.

The sample holds one count of this clonotype. The chain is built from TRBV2 and TRBJ1-1, with D perhaps TRBD2 (5 bases). The J call may be mistaken, given a closer DNA end match to TRBJ2-1. CDR1 and CDR2 from the germline V gene are SNHLY and FYNNEI. The CDR3 has 15 residues. This chain's CDR3 is CASSEEGGGANEQFF. DNA for the CDR3: TGTGCCAGCAGTGAAGAGGGCGGAGGAGCCAACGAGCAGTTCTTC.

Comments on this clonotype: One end of the junction does not line up with germline, which may come from a read error. The chain uses TRBV9 and TRBJ1-4, with D possibly matching TRBD1 (5 bases). CDR3 size: 14 residues. Germline CDR1 and CDR2: SGDLS and YYNGEE. CDR3 amino acids: CASSGGDREGGNIF. The CDR3 DNA sequence: TGTGCCAGCAGCGGGGGGGACCGAGAGGGAGGAAACATTTTT. The full variable domain, rest sourced from reference TRBV9 and TRBJ1-4, is DSGVTQTPKHLITATGQRVTLRCSPRSGDLSVYWYQQSLDQGLQFLIQYYNGEERAKGNILERFSAQQFPDLHSELNLSSLELGDSALYFCASSGGDREGGNIFGSGTQLSVL.

The rearrangement joins TRBV7-2 to TRBJ2-5; D tentatively fits TRBD1 or TRBD2 (5 bases each). Trimming pared 3 bases from V and 10 bases from J, leaving 24 bases between. Germline V gene sequence: CDR1 SGHTA, CDR2 FQGNSA. The CDR3 sequence is 16 residues long. In nucleotides, the CDR3 is TGTGCCAGCAGCTTGGAGAGGGACGGGCTCGTATATGGCCAGTACTTC. Translated: CASSLERDGLVYGQYF.

A note on this clonotype: The conserved phenylalanine or tryptophan is not found at the CDR3 terminus, so this likely reflects a read error. No DNA is shown, since the ends of the CDR3 on it are uncertain; the CDR3 is the one TCRdb lists. The CDR3 protein is CASSAWDTGQSI. The V and J genes are TRBV7-3 and TRBJ2-3; TRBD1, the table's D call, was not compared with the DNA. The CDR3 length is 12 residues, termini included. The germline gives CDR1 SGHTA, CDR2 FQGTGA.

Notes on this clonotype: An end of the junction differs from the germline gene, which may be a read error. The chain employs TRBV9 and TRBJ2-5; perhaps D is TRBD1 or TRBD2 (6 bases each). The CDR3 contains 14 residues. Per the germline V gene, CDR1 is SGDLS and CDR2 is YYNGEE. CDR3 bases: TGTGCCACCAGCAGGGGCAGCGGGCAAGGGACCCACTACTTC. It translates to CATSRGSGQGTHYF.

The V gene is TRBV5-6, the J gene TRBJ1-5; D gene ambiguous. V was pared by 0 bases and J by 6 bases, with 7 bases between. CDR3 length: 13 amino acids. The V gene's germline CDR1 is SGHDT and CDR2 YYEEEE. CDR3 residues: CASSLERTQPQHF. The CDR3 region has the DNA TGTGCCAGCAGCTTGGAGAGGACTCAGCCCCAGCATTTT.

This chain links TRBV7-3 with TRBJ1-1; TRBD1 agrees at 11 bases. From germline, CDR1 is SGHTA and CDR2 FQGTGA. V was clipped by 2 bases and J by 14 bases; unmatched bases: 13. CDR3 length equals 15 residues. Here the CDR3 reads CASSLDGTGGKTQFF. The DNA for the CDR3 is TGTGCCAGCAGCTTAGACGGGACAGGGGGAAAGACCCAGTTCTTT.

The chain uses TRBV12-3 or TRBV12-4 and TRBJ2-1; a possible D gene is TRBD2 (5 bases). The CDR3 spans 11 residues. V was shortened by 8 bases and J by 8 bases, with 10 bases between the two germline ends. The CDR3 region is CASAEADEQFF. CDR3 DNA: TGTGCCAGCGCGGAGGCGGATGAGCAGTTCTTC.

Details on this clonotype: Lacking the conserved final phenylalanine or tryptophan, this CDR3 likely reflects a read error. Because the CDR3's place on the DNA is in doubt, the DNA is left out and the CDR3 is given as listed by TCRdb. The CDR3 loop reads CASSVGGASTDTL. V usage is TRBV9 and J usage is TRBJ1-2. The CDR3 comprises 13 residues, both ends counted. Germline CDR1 reads SGDLS; CDR2 reads YYNGEE.

To note about this clonotype: Because it lacks the conserved phenylalanine or tryptophan at the end, this CDR3 is likely a read error. The limits of the CDR3 on the DNA are not certain, so only TCRdb's listed CDR3 is given. CDR3 residues: CATLAGDSGLQYFGEG. The genes are TRBV24-1 and TRBJ1-2. The CDR3 length is 16 residues, termini included. The germline V gene has CDR1 KGHDR and CDR2 SFDVKD.

To note about this clonotype: Its ends do not fully match the called genes, so a read error is possible. The chain carries TRBV2 and TRBJ1-1; possible D gene TRBD1, 6 bases. The CDR3 is made up of 13 amino acids. Germline-derived CDR1 and CDR2 are SNHLY and FYNNEI. CDR3 protein: CASSARGNTKAFF. DNA of the CDR3: TGTGCCAGCAGCGCTAGGGGGAACACTAAAGCCTTCTTT. Drawing the rest from reference TRBV2 and TRBJ1-1, the complete variable domain is EPEVTQTPSHQVTQMGQEVILRCVPISNHLYFYWYRQILGQKVEFLVSFYNNEISEKSEIFDDQFSVERPDGSNFTLKIRSTKLEDSAMYFCASSARGNTKAFFGQGTRLTVV.

Concerning this clonotype: Germline is not matched at one junction end, which may reflect a read error. This sequence joins TRBV7-2 and TRBJ1-2, with 10 bases that match TRBD1. Germline V gene data show CDR1 as SGHTA and CDR2 as FQGNSA. The length of the CDR3 is 15 residues. The DNA for the CDR3 is TGTGTCAGCAGCTTGACAGGGGGCGATGACTATGGCCACACCTTC. Translating it yields CVSSLTGGDDYGHTF.

The gene calls are TRBV7-8 and TRBJ2-1, with 7 nucleotides matching TRBD2. Germline CDR1 is SGHVS and CDR2 is FQNEAQ. This CDR3 is built from 16 residues. The V and J ends lost 3 bases and 9 bases, in that order; junction bases with no gene match: 14. Here the CDR3 DNA reads TGTGCCAGCAGCTTTCATCGAAGCGGGGCGGCCGTTGAGCAGTTCTTC. Its translation is CASSFHRSGAAVEQFF.

This rearrangement joins TRBV10-3 to TRBJ1-5; D may be TRBD1 (5 bases). V was trimmed by 9 bases and J by 5 bases, leaving 11 bases between them. Germline assignment: CDR1 ENHRY and CDR2 SYGVKD. This CDR3 has 12 residues. Here the CDR3 DNA reads TGTGCCATTGGTCCACAGGATCAGCCCCAGCATTTT. As protein: CAIGPQDQPQHF.

Notes on this clonotype: No DNA is shown, since the ends of the CDR3 on it are uncertain; the CDR3 is the one TCRdb lists. The genes are TRBV2 and TRBJ2-3; TRBD2, the table's D call, lacks a check against the DNA. Germline CDR1 is SNHLY and CDR2 is FYNNEI. The length of the CDR3 is 14 amino acids, counting both ends. CDR3 region: CASGLAGTDTQYFF.

There are a few counts of this clonotype. The chain has TRBV19 and TRBJ1-6; 9 nucleotides line up with TRBD1. The CDR3 is made up of 14 amino acids. Germline CDR1 and CDR2: LNHDA and SQIVND (reference sequence). Trimming took 10 bases from V and 9 from J; bases not matched to a gene: 10. The CDR3 bases are TGTGCCACGGTGGGACAGGGCTTTGGTTCACCCCTCCACTTT. It is translated as CATVGQGFGSPLHF.

J is TRBJ2-1 and V is TRBV7-3; 7 bases fit TRBD1. V lost 5 bases and J lost 16; bases outside the gene matches: 20. The CDR3 spans 15 residues. Germline V lookup: CDR1 SGHTA, CDR2 FQGTGA. CDR3 coding DNA: TGTGCCAGCAGCGTAGATACCCAGCAGGGGGAACGGCGATTCTTC. Protein: CASSVDTQQGERRFF.

A note on this clonotype: A junction end diverges from the germline sequence, so it may reflect a read error. V usage is TRBV15 and J usage is TRBJ1-4; TRBD1 matches 7 bases. This CDR3 spans 15 amino acids. Looked up from germline, CDR1 is LNHNV and CDR2 is YYDKDF (reference sequence). Here the CDR3 DNA reads TGTGCCACCAGCAGAGTGGGGACAGCTAACGAAAAACTGTTTTTT. Residues: CATSRVGTANEKLFF.

The chain uses TRBV2 and TRBJ2-3; D possibly uses TRBD1 or TRBD2 (6 bases each). With 8 bases removed from V and 5 bases from J, the gap between germline ends came to 11 bases. The germline V gene encodes CDR1 SNHLY and CDR2 FYNNEI. This CDR3 region has 12 residues. The CDR3 nucleotides are TGTGCCAGCGGCGGAGGGGGAGATACGCAGTATTTT. Residues: CASGGGGDTQYF.

This chain uses TRBV9 with TRBJ1-1; D gene ambiguous. Germline CDR1 and CDR2: SGDLS and YYNGEE. The CDR3 covers 15 residues. V lost 0 bases, J lost 10 bases, and 19 bases lay in between. The CDR3 loop reads CASSVDLKVKSLAFF. DNA of the CDR3: TGTGCCAGCAGCGTAGATCTGAAAGTGAAGTCCTTAGCTTTCTTT.

Comment on this clonotype: Being one base from a much bigger clone, this may be a read error. The chain carries TRBV7-8 and TRBJ2-3; either TRBD1 or TRBD2 may fit D (6 bases each). Germline V lookup: CDR1 SGHVS, CDR2 FQNEAQ. The CDR3 has 14 residues. V dropped 8 bases and J dropped 15 bases, with 27 bases sitting between them. The CDR3 spells CASGDGGTDKQYYF. The CDR3 DNA sequence: TGTGCCAGCGGGGACGGGGGCACAGATAAGCAGTATTATTTT.

The chain joins TRBV7-8 to TRBJ1-6; D perhaps matches TRBD1 (6 bases). This CDR3 comprises 15 residues. The V end lost 1 base, the J end lost 9 bases, and 13 bases lay between the germline ends. Looked up from germline, CDR1 is SGHVS and CDR2 is FQNEAQ. The CDR3 DNA sequence: TGTGCCAGCAGCTTAGTCGGGGGGCAGGGTTCACCCCTCCACTTT. Amino acid sequence: CASSLVGGQGSPLHF.

For this clonotype: No DNA is shown, since the ends of the CDR3 on it are uncertain; the CDR3 is the one TCRdb lists. This chain links TRBV12-3 or TRBV12-4 with TRBJ2-1; the table assigns TRBD2, which was not confirmed against the DNA. The CDR3 is 22 amino acids long, termini counted. CDR3 sequence: CDSSFYICSASSGTPSYNEQFF.

This clonotype was counted only a few times. The CDR3 DNA is TGTGCCACCAGTGGAGGGACAGCAAACAGCTACGAGCAGTACGTC. This codes for CATSGGTANSYEQYV. The rearrangement links TRBV24-1 to TRBJ2-7, with TRBD1 identical over 7 bases. J was trimmed by 3 bases and V by 5 bases; bases with no gene match: 9. Germline-derived CDR1 and CDR2 are KGHDR and SFDVKD. The CDR3 covers 15 residues.

The chain is built from TRBV10-3 and TRBJ1-4, with a weak D call TRBD1 (6 bases). Germline CDR1 is ENHRY and CDR2 is SYGVKD. This CDR3 has 12 amino acids. This CDR3 is CATNSPDSKMFF. The CDR3, as DNA: TGTGCGACCAACAGTCCGGACAGTAAGATGTTTTTT.

As regards this clonotype: This is likely a read error, given that the CDR3 carries no conserved phenylalanine or tryptophan at its end. No DNA is shown, since the ends of the CDR3 on it are uncertain; the CDR3 is the one TCRdb lists. The V call is TRBV9, the J call TRBJ2-3; TRBD1 is the table's D call and was not checked against the DNA. CDR1 and CDR2 (germline): SGDLS, YYNGEE. The CDR3 adds up to 13 amino acids, both ends counted. The CDR3 region is CASSADSASYHSP.